The clone carrying this T cell receptor (beta chain) was counted once. Its antigen is undetermined. Distinct nucleotide sequences in the sample also encode this CDR3. This sample is drawn from a study of cytomegalovirus exposure and HLA in healthy donors. Study at large: An earlier analysis found some 100 million unique TCR beta sequences from about 179 million T cells.

Study-level results: In a later analysis, DRB1 alleles had the most associated TCRs; HLA-C alleles the fewest. Later, an analysis found that common viral pathogens appeared to be linked with several of the most significant clusters. Across donors, presence/absence analyses took sequencing depth to be roughly uniform.

Germline V gene sequence: CDR1 SEHNR, CDR2 FQNEAQ (reference sequence). V shed 6 bases and J 4 bases; nucleotides not matched to a gene: 4. The CDR3 is 13 amino acids. PCR amplification relied on 60 Vbeta primers (plus 13 Jbeta primers). This table comes from immunoSEQ multiplex PCR, and its TCRdb copy is limited to in-frame clones, with some not included. The sample has 95,000 to 150,000 clones; more than 60% are singletons. The rearrangement joins TRBV7-9 to TRBJ1-1, with 8 bases identical to TRBD1. This clonotype was sampled from a man between 18 and 35 years old in good health and CMV-seronegative. The specimen sequenced was PBMCs. CDR3 residues: CASRPGGGTEAFF. Here the CDR3 DNA reads TGTGCCAGCAGGCCAGGGGGCGGCACTGAAGCTTTCTTT.